This TCR beta chain was obtained from a study of T-cell memory formation after mild COVID-19. Study details: Largely donor-specific sequence clusters came from a couple of donors. General study findings and limits: What remained unconfirmed was the SARS-CoV-2 specificity of second-wave clones peaking on day 37. Memory cells collected pre-infection included some clones that later responded, suggesting cross-reactive memory joined.

It was 5'RACE with constant-segment primers that produced the TCR alpha and TCR beta cDNA libraries, which carried sample barcodes and UMIs. TCRdb itself ran the 5' RACE reads through MiXCR, one entry per CDR3 protein. This sample has approximately 98,000 distinct CDR3 sequences, with about a sixth found just once. V was cut by 5 bases and J by 1 base, with 12 bases left in between. The CDR3 totals 14 residues. Germline V gives CDR1 SGHAT, CDR2 FQNNGV. In this sample, this clonotype turned up a few times. Its matching antigen is unknown. What was sequenced was PBMCs or a T cell subset sorted from them (not recorded which). This sequence originates from a man in his late teens or twenties who had mild COVID-19 (a few samples of this study predate the infection). Cell type and time point are not known. The chain uses TRBV11-2 and TRBJ2-7; D not resolved. The CDR3 region has the DNA TGTGCCAGCAGCCTGTCCCAACCATCCTACGAGCAGTACGTC. This translates into CASSLSQPSYEQYV.